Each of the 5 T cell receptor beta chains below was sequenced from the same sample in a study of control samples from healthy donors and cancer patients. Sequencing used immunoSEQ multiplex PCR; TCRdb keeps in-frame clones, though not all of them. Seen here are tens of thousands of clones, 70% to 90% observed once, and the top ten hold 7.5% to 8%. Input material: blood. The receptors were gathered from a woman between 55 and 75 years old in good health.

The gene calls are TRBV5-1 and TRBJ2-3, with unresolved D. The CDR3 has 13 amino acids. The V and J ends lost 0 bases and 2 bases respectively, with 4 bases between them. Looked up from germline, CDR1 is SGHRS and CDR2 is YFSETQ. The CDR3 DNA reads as TGCGCCAGCAGCTTGGGGGACACAGATACGCAGTATTTT. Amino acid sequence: CASSLGDTDTQYF. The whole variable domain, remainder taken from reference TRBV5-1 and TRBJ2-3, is KAGVTQTPRYLIKTRGQQVTLSCSPISGHRSVSWYQQTPGQGLQFLFEYFSETQRNKGNFPGRFSGRQFSNSRSEMNVSTLELGDSALYLCASSLGDTDTQYFGPGTRLTVL.

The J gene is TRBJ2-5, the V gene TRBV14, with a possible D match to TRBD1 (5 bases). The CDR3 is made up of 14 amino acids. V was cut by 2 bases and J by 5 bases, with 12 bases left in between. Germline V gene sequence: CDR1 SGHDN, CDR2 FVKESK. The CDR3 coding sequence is TGTGCCAGCAGCCAATTCAGGGTCCGGGAGACCCAGTACTTC. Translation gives CASSQFRVRETQYF.

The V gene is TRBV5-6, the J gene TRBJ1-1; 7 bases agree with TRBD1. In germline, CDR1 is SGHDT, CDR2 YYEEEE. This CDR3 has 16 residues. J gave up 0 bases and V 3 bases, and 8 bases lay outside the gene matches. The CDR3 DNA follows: TGTGCCAGCAGCTATCCGGGACAGTCCATGAACACTGAAGCTTTCTTT. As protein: CASSYPGQSMNTEAFF. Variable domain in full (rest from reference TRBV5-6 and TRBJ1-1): DAGVTQSPTHLIKTRGQQVTLRCSPKSGHDTVSWYQQALGQGPQFIFQYYEEEERQRGNFPDRFSGHQFPNYSSELNVNALLLGDSALYLCASSYPGQSMNTEAFFGQGTRLTVV.

CDR3 protein: CASSDPLRGVIYGYTF. CDR3 nucleotides: TGCGCCAGCAGTGATCCCCTGAGGGGAGTTATCTATGGCTACACCTTC. The chain recombines TRBV10-2 with TRBJ1-2; the D gene is possibly TRBD1 (5 bases). V lost 3 bases to trimming and J lost 4 bases, with 18 bases between them. CDR1 and CDR2 (germline): WSHSY, SAAADI. CDR3 length: 16 amino acids.

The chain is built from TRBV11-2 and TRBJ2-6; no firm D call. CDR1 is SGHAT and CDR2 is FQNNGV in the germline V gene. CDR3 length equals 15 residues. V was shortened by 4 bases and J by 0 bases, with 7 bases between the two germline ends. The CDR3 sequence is CASSSGVSGANVLTF. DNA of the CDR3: TGTGCCAGCAGCTCCGGAGTCTCTGGGGCCAACGTCCTGACTTTC.